The present T cell receptor (beta chain) was sequenced within a study of OX40 agonist ivuxolimab in advanced cancers. Study-level information: The patients received agonistic anti-OX40 (CD134) antibody ivuxolimab. Partial responses were achieved by three patients, one with hepatocellular carcinoma and two with cutaneous melanoma.

Broader study findings: Also present in some nonresponders was a low level of normalized T-cell clonal expansion. Researchers report that CD8+ T cells had, on average, more expanded clones than CD4+.

CDR1 and CDR2 (germline): SGHRS, YFSETQ. The CDR3 is 14 residues long. Losses at the gene ends were 4 bases for V and 1 base for J; bases not matched to a gene: 2. A note on this clone: Antigen: not known.

Some clones are missing from TCRdb's copy, which holds only in-frame ones; the method was immunoSEQ multiplex PCR. The repertoire holds under 50,000 clones, with 80% as singletons. The specimen was CD4+ or CD8+ T cells sorted from blood, collected in a trial of the OX40 agonist ivuxolimab. The sequence was obtained from an adult with an advanced solid tumor such as melanoma, head and neck, liver or kidney cancer. This chain connects TRBV5-1 to TRBJ2-5, with 9 bases aligning to TRBD1. The CDR3 loop is CASSQGQGQETQYF. The CDR3 DNA is TGCGCCAGCAGCCAGGGACAGGGCCAAGAGACCCAGTACTTC.